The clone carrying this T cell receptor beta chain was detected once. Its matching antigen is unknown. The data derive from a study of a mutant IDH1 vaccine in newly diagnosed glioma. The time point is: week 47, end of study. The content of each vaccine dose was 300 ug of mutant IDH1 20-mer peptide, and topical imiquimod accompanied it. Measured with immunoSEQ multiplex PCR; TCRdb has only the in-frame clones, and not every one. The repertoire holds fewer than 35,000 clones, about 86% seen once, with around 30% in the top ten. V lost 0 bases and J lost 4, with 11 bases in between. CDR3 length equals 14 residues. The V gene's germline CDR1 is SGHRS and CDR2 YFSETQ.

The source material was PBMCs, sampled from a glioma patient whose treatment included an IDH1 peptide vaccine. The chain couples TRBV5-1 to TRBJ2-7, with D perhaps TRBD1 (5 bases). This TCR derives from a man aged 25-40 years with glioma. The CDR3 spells CASSLGQFVYEQYF. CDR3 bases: TGCGCCAGCAGCTTGGGACAGTTCGTTTACGAGCAGTACTTC.